What follows are 25 T cell receptor beta chains derived from one specimen sequenced in a study of T cell repertoires in cytomegalovirus infection. TCRdb re-called the reads through MiXCR, storing one row per CDR3 protein. The data hold fewer than 550,000 distinct CDR3 sequences, with 11% observed a single time. The source material was PBMCs. These receptors were taken from a human donor in good health (CMV status not recorded). Some clones in this sample may be carry-over from other donors' samples.

This clonotype was counted at least ten times. V and J are TRBV7-2 and TRBJ2-2, with 9 positions matching TRBD2. V lost 5 bases and J lost 6; bases outside the gene matches: 10. CDR3 length: 16 amino acids. Per germline, CDR1 SGHTA and CDR2 FQGNSA. The CDR3 here is CASSLSSGSRSGELFF. The CDR3 DNA reads TGTGCCAGCAGCCTTAGTAGCGGGAGTCGGTCCGGGGAGCTGTTTTTT.

This clonotype has a count of ten or more. The J gene is TRBJ2-7, the V gene TRBV7-9; the D gene could be TRBD1 or TRBD2 (5 bases each). Germline CDR1 SEHNR, CDR2 FQNEAQ (reference sequence). The CDR3 has 15 residues. The V and J ends lost 5 bases and 0 bases respectively, with 14 bases between them. The CDR3: CASSPRDAGSYEQYF. The CDR3 nucleotides read TGTGCCAGCAGCCCCCGGGACGCGGGCTCCTACGAGCAGTACTTC.

This clonotype was recorded many times. This chain links TRBV5-4 with TRBJ2-2; D is perhaps TRBD2 (5 bases). The CDR3 consists of 15 residues. The germline gives CDR1 SGHNT, CDR2 YYREEE (reference sequence). The ends were cut back, 4 bases at V and 0 bases at J, with 10 bases in the middle. CDR3 region: CASSRGLSNTGELFF. The DNA for the CDR3 is TGTGCCAGCAGCCGCGGACTCTCGAACACCGGGGAGCTGTTTTTT. Variable domain in full (rest from reference TRBV5-4 and TRBJ2-2): ETGVTQSPTHLIKTRGQQVTLRCSSQSGHNTVSWYQQALGQGPQFIFQYYREEENGRGNFPPRFSGLQFPNYSSELNVNALELDDSALYLCASSRGLSNTGELFFGEGSRLTVL.

This clonotype was seen only a few times. The rearrangement uses TRBV5-4 and TRBJ1-6; D might be TRBD1 (5 bases). V lost 1 base, J lost 7 bases, and 9 bases lay in between. This CDR3 is 14 amino acids long. Germline assignment: CDR1 SGHNT and CDR2 YYREEE (reference sequence). The CDR3 here is CASSLSDRNSPLHF. The CDR3 coding sequence is TGTGCCAGCAGCTTGAGCGACAGAAATTCACCCCTCCACTTT.

This clonotype was seen only a few times. The chain links TRBV18 to TRBJ1-5, with no clear D. With 6 bases removed from V and 4 bases from J, the gap between germline ends came to 13 bases. This CDR3 has 14 amino acids. Germline values: CDR1 KGHSH, CDR2 LQKENI. Here the CDR3 reads CASSQSGFNQPQHF. As DNA, the CDR3 is TGTGCCAGCTCCCAGTCCGGTTTTAATCAGCCCCAGCATTTT.

This clonotype was seen at least ten times. The chain employs TRBV6-6 and TRBJ2-7, with D possibly being TRBD1 (7 bases). The CDR3 extends over 17 amino acids. Germline V CDR1 and CDR2: MNHNY, SVGAGI (reference sequence). Trimming took off 8 bases at V and 0 bases at J, with 23 bases between the two ends. In nucleotides, the CDR3 is TGTGCCAGCGGCGGCGGGACAGTTACTACCAGCTCCTACGAGCAGTACTTC. As protein: CASGGGTVTTSSYEQYF.

This clonotype was counted at least ten times. The chain recombines TRBV5-4 with TRBJ1-1; 8 bases map to TRBD1. The CDR3 length is 14 residues. CDR1 and CDR2 (germline): SGHNT, YYREEE (reference sequence). Trimming cost V 4 bases and J 4 bases; bases outside gene matches: 6. The CDR3 DNA reads as TGTGCCAGCAGCCTCTCAGGGGGCCTCACTGAAGCTTTCTTT. Protein product: CASSLSGGLTEAFF.

This clonotype has more than one count but fewer than ten. J is TRBJ2-3 and V is TRBV20-1; TRBD2 agrees at 15 bases. Germline V gene data show CDR1 as DFQATT and CDR2 as SNEGSKA (reference sequence). The V segment lost 6 bases and the J segment 4 bases; nucleotides outside the gene matches: 5. This CDR3 region has 15 residues. This CDR3 is CSAPGTSGRPDTQYF. DNA of the CDR3: TGCAGTGCCCCCGGGACTAGCGGGAGGCCAGATACGCAGTATTTT.

Note on this clonotype: A clone one base away is much larger, so this may be a read error. J is TRBJ2-2 and V is TRBV6-5; D remains ambiguous. CDR1 and CDR2 from the germline V gene are MNHEY and SVGAGI. This CDR3 comprises 14 residues. The germline V and J ends were trimmed by 8 bases and 1 base, with 11 bases remaining between them. CDR3 in amino acids: CASGYTRNTGELFF. CDR3 DNA sequence: TGTGCCAGCGGCTACACACGGAACACCGGGGAGCTGTTTTTT.

This clonotype was observed at least ten times. The CDR3: CASSPKALAGIHEQYF. The CDR3 coding sequence is TGTGCCAGCAGCCCGAAGGCGCTAGCGGGAATCCACGAGCAGTACTTC. The chain employs TRBV7-8 and TRBJ2-7; 9 nucleotides align to TRBD2. CDR1 is SGHVS and CDR2 is FQNEAQ in the germline V gene. This CDR3 has 16 amino acids. The V gene end was trimmed by 5 bases and the J gene end by 5 bases; junction bases not matched to a gene: 13. The full variable domain, with the rest looked up from reference TRBV7-8 and TRBJ2-7, is GAGVSQSPRYKVAKRGQDVALRCDPISGHVSLFWYQQALGQGPEFLTYFQNEAQLDKSGLPSDRFFAERPEGSVSTLKIQRTQQEDSAVYLCASSPKALAGIHEQYFGPGTRLTVT.

This clonotype turned up a few times. The chain links TRBV5-4 to TRBJ2-3; D unclear. CDR1 and CDR2 (germline): SGHNT, YYREEE (reference sequence). The CDR3 covers 16 residues. Trimming removed 4 bases at V and 2 bases at J, with 17 bases between. The CDR3 DNA reads TGTGCCAGCAGCCTCCCCGGTGACCTCTCCACAGATACGCAGTATTTT. This codes for CASSLPGDLSTDTQYF.

This clonotype was seen a single time. The CDR3 nucleotides read TGCGCCAACAGTTACGGACTAGCGGGGGTCTACAATGAGCAGTTCTTC. Translating it yields CANSYGLAGVYNEQFF. The chain combines TRBV5-1 with TRBJ2-1; TRBD2 aligns across 13 bases. This CDR3 comprises 16 residues. Germline-derived CDR1 and CDR2 are SGHRS and YFSETQ. With V trimmed by 9 bases and J by 3 bases, 9 bases remained unmatched. Based on the CDR3 plus reference TRBV5-1 and TRBJ2-1, the full variable domain is KAGVTQTPRYLIKTRGQQVTLSCSPISGHRSVSWYQQTPGQGLQFLFEYFSETQRNKGNFPGRFSGRQFSNSRSEMNVSTLELGDSALYLCANSYGLAGVYNEQFFGPGTRLTVL.

This clonotype was recorded many times. The V and J genes are TRBV10-3 and TRBJ1-1; D perhaps matches TRBD1 (6 bases). Germline CDR1 is ENHRY and CDR2 is SYGVKD. The length of the CDR3 is 17 residues. V lost 0 bases and J 0 bases, leaving 14 bases between the germline ends. The CDR3 bases are TGTGCCATCAGTGAGTCAGTCTTGCAGGGGATGAACACTGAAGCTTTCTTT. This gives the protein CAISESVLQGMNTEAFF.

This clonotype has a count of ten or more. The chain uses TRBV5-5 and TRBJ2-2; a weak D match, TRBD1 (5 bases). CDR3 length: 16 amino acids. CDR1 and CDR2 (germline): SGHKS, YYEKEE (reference sequence). Trimming pared 0 bases from V and 0 bases from J, leaving 9 bases between. The CDR3: CASSLAKGTNTGELFF. In DNA, the CDR3 is TGTGCCAGCAGCTTGGCCAAGGGGACGAACACCGGGGAGCTGTTTTTT.

This clonotype came up many times. The chain employs TRBV12-5 and TRBJ1-2; 8 nucleotides align to TRBD1. CDR3 size: 13 residues. Unmatched junction bases numbered 3, after V lost 5 bases and J lost 4 bases. Germline CDR1 is LGHNT and CDR2 is FRNRAP. The CDR3, as DNA: TGTGCTAGTGGTCACAGGGGGGCCTATGGCTACACCTTC. Translation gives CASGHRGAYGYTF.

This clonotype was detected many times. The rearrangement joins TRBV5-1 to TRBJ2-1; possible D gene TRBD2, 6 bases. This CDR3 spans 16 amino acids. Trimming cost V 4 bases and J 8 bases, with 22 bases left between them. Germline V lookup: CDR1 SGHRS, CDR2 YFSETQ. CDR3 coding DNA: TGCGCCAGCAGCCCGTGGACAACGGGAGACGGGCATGAGCAGTTCTTC. This sequence encodes CASSPWTTGDGHEQFF.

This clonotype was seen at least ten times. The chain has TRBV14 and TRBJ2-1, with no clear D. Trimming stripped 0 bases from V and 9 bases from J, with 9 bases between. CDR3 length equals 13 residues. Per germline, CDR1 SGHDN and CDR2 FVKESK. The DNA for the CDR3 is TGTGCCAGCAGCCAAGATGACGGGCTTGAGCAGTTCTTC. It encodes CASSQDDGLEQFF.

This clonotype was observed a handful of times. V usage is TRBV29-1 and J usage is TRBJ2-3, with 7 bases lining up with TRBD1. Germline trimming cut 5 bases from V and 2 bases from J; bases unmatched to any gene: 4. Germline CDR1 reads SQVTM; CDR2 reads ANQGSEA. There are 13 residues in the CDR3. The CDR3 coding sequence is TGCAGCGTTACAGGGGAGATCACAGATACGCAGTATTTT. Translated: CSVTGEITDTQYF.

The V gene is TRBV2, the J gene TRBJ2-7; a weak D match, TRBD1 (5 bases). CDR3 length equals 15 residues. Germline assignment: CDR1 SNHLY and CDR2 FYNNEI. The V end lost 2 bases, the J end lost 5 bases, and 16 bases lay between the germline ends. CDR3 DNA sequence: TGTGCCAGCAGTGAAAGACGGCAGGGTACCCACGAGCAGTACTTC. This codes for CASSERRQGTHEQYF.

In this sample, this clonotype turned up many times. CDR3 amino acids: CASSYGRGRAQETQYF. In DNA form, the CDR3 reads TGTGCCAGCAGTTACGGGCGTGGCAGGGCCCAAGAGACCCAGTACTTC. The chain joins TRBV6-5 to TRBJ2-5; weak D call: TRBD1 (5 bases). The CDR3 loop spans 16 amino acids. Germline loops: CDR1 MNHEY, CDR2 SVGAGI. Deletions cut 2 bases from V and 1 base from J, with 14 bases between.

This chain joins TRBV12-3 or TRBV12-4 and TRBJ1-2, with a weak D call TRBD1 (5 bases). The CDR3 consists of 12 residues. The germline V and J ends were trimmed by 6 bases and 12 bases, with 17 bases remaining between them. CDR3 loop: CASSPGAGEDTF. The CDR3 bases are TGTGCCAGCAGCCCGGGAGCGGGGGAAGACACCTTC.

In its sample, this clonotype was seen many times. The chain couples TRBV6-5 to TRBJ2-7; a possible D gene is TRBD1 (6 bases). The CDR3 sequence is 14 residues long. The V end was cut by 5 bases, the J end by 3 bases, with 14 bases between. In germline, CDR1 is MNHEY, CDR2 SVGAGI. CDR3 sequence: CASSPNSQGYEQYF. CDR3 in DNA: TGTGCCAGCAGTCCCAACTCACAGGGCTACGAGCAGTACTTC.

This clonotype was seen only a few times. This rearrangement joins TRBV29-1 to TRBJ2-7; 9 bases map to TRBD2. Germline CDR1 SQVTM, CDR2 ANQGSEA. V trimming: 4 bases; J trimming: 5 bases; junction bases outside the gene matches: 12. The CDR3 has 15 residues. As DNA, the CDR3 is TGCAGCGTTGTTACATGGCGGGAGGGATCCCACGAGCAGTACTTC. Translated: CSVVTWREGSHEQYF.

This clonotype was counted at least ten times. The rearrangement links TRBV9 to TRBJ1-2, with 8 bases fitting TRBD1. Trimming took 3 bases from V and 4 from J; bases not matched to a gene: 17. CDR1 and CDR2 (germline): SGDLS, YYNGEE. The length of the CDR3 is 18 residues. The CDR3 DNA reads as TGTGCCAGCAGCGCCCCATCCCGGACAGGGCGCCCCGCCTATGGCTACACCTTC. Protein sequence: CASSAPSRTGRPAYGYTF.

This clonotype has ten or more counts. The V gene is TRBV7-8, the J gene TRBJ2-1, with D uncertain. Germline-derived CDR1 and CDR2 are SGHVS and FQNEAQ. This CDR3 region has 13 residues. The V and J ends lost 6 bases and 1 base respectively, with 7 bases between them. The CDR3 is CASSSFSYNEQFF. The CDR3 bases are TGTGCCAGCAGTTCCTTTTCCTACAATGAGCAGTTCTTC.